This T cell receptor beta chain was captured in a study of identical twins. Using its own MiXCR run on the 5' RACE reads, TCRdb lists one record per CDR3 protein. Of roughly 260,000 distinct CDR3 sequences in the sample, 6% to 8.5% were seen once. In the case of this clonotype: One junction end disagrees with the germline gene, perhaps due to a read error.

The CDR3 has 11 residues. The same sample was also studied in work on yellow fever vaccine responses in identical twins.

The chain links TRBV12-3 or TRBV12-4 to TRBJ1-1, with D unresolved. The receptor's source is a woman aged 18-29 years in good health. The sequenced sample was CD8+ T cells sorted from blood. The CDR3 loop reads CASSLMTGAFF. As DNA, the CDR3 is TGTGCCAGCAGTTTAATGACTGGAGCTTTCTTT.